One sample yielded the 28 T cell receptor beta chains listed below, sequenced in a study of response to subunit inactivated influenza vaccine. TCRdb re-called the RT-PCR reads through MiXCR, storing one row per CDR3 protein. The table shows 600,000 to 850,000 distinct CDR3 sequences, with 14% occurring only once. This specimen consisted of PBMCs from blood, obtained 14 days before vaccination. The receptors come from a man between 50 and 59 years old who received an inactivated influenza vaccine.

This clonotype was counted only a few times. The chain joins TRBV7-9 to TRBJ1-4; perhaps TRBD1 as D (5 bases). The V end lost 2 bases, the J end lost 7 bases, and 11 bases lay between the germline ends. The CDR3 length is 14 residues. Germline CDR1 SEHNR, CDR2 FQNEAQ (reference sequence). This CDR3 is CASSLRQTAEKLFF. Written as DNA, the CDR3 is TGTGCCAGCAGCTTAAGACAGACGGCTGAAAAACTGTTTTTT.

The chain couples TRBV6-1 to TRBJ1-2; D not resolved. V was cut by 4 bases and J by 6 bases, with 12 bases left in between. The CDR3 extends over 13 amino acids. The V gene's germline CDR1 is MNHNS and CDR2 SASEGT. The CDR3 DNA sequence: TGTGCCAGCAGTGGAGGATCTTCGAATGGCTACACCTTC. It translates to CASSGGSSNGYTF.

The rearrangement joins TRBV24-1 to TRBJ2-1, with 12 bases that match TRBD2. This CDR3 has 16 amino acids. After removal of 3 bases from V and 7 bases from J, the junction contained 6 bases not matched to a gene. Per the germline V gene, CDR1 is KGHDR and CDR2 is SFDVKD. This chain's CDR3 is CATSDLPSGRGNEQFF. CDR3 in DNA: TGTGCCACCAGTGATCTACCTAGCGGGAGGGGGAATGAGCAGTTCTTC.

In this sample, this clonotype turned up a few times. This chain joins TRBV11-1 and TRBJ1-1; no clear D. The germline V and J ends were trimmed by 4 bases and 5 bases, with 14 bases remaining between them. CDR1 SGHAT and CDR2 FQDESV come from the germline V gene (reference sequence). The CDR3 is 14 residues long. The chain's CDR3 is CASSWVSPGTEAFF. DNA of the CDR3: TGTGCCAGCAGCTGGGTTAGCCCGGGGACTGAAGCTTTCTTT.

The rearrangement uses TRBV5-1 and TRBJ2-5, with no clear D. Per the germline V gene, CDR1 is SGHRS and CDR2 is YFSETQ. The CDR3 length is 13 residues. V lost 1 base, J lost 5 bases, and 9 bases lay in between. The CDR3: CASSLKRLETQYF. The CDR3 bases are TGCGCCAGCAGCTTGAAGCGTCTGGAGACCCAGTACTTC.

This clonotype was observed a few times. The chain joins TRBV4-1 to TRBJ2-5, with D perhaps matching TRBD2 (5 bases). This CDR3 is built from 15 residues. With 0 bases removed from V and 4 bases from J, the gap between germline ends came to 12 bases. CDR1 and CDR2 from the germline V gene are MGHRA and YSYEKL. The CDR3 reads CASSQDSGIGETQYF. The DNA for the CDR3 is TGCGCCAGCAGCCAAGATTCCGGGATTGGAGAGACCCAGTACTTC.

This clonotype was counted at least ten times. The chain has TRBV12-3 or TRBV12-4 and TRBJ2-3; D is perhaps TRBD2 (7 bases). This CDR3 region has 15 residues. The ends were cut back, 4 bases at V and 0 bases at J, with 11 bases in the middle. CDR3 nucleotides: TGTGCCAGCAGTTCTGAGGGGGGGAGCACAGATACGCAGTATTTT. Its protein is CASSSEGGSTDTQYF.

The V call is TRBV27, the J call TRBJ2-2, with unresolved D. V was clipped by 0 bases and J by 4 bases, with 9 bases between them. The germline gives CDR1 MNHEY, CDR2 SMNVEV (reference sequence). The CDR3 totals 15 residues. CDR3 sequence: CASSLSSSTTGELFF. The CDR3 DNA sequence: TGTGCCAGCAGTTTATCGTCGTCAACCACCGGGGAGCTGTTTTTT.

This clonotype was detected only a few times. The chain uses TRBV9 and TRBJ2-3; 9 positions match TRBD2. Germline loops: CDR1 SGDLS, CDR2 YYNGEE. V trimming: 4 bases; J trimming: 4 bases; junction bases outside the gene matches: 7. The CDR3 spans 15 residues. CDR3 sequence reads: CASSPSSGIADTQYF. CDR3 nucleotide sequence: TGTGCCAGCAGCCCATCTAGCGGGATCGCAGATACGCAGTATTTT.

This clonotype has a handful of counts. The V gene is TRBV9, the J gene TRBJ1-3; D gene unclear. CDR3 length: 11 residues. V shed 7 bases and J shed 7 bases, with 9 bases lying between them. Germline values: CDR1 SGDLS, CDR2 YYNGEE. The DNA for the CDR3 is TGTGCCAGCTCTACGGGGAACACCATATATTTT. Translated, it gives CASSTGNTIYF.

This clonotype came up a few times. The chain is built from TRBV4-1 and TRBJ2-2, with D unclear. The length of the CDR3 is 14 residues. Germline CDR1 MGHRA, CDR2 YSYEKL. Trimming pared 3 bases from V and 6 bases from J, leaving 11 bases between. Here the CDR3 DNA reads TGCGCCAGCAGCCAGAACCTTGCCCCCGGGGAGCTGTTTTTT. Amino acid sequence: CASSQNLAPGELFF.

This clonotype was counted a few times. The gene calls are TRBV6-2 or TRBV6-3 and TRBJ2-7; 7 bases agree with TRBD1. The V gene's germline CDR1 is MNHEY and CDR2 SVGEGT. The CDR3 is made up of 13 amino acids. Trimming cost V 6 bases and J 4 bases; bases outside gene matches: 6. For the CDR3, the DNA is TGTGCCAGCAGGCCAGGGGGATGGTACGAGCAGTACTTC. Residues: CASRPGGWYEQYF.

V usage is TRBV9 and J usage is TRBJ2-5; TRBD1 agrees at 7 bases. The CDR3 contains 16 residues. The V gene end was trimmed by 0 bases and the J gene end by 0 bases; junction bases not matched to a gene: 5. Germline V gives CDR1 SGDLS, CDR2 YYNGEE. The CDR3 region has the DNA TGTGCCAGCAGCGTAGGGGTCAGGGGGTACCAAGAGACCCAGTACTTC. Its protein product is CASSVGVRGYQETQYF.

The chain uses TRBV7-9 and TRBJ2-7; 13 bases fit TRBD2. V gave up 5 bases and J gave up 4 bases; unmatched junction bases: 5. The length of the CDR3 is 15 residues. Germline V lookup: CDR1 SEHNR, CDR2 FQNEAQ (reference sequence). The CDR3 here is CASSQQGLAGYEQYF. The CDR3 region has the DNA TGTGCCAGCAGCCAGCAGGGACTAGCGGGGTACGAGCAGTACTTC.

In nucleotides, the CDR3 is TGCAGTGCTGATCGAGGGGGCGTGAGAGAGACCCAGTACTTC. The encoded protein is CSADRGGVRETQYF. The V call is TRBV20-1, the J call TRBJ2-5; 7 bases are a match to TRBD1. V gave up 5 bases and J gave up 4 bases; unmatched junction bases: 10. Germline V gene data show CDR1 as DFQATT and CDR2 as SNEGSKA (reference sequence). The CDR3 consists of 14 residues.

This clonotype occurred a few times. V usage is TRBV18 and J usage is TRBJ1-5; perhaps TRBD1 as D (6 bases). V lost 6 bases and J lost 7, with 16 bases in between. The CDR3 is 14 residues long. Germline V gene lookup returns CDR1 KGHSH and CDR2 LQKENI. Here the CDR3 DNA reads TGTGCCAGCTCGGATAAGACAGGTGGCCAGCCCCAGCATTTT. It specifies CASSDKTGGQPQHF.

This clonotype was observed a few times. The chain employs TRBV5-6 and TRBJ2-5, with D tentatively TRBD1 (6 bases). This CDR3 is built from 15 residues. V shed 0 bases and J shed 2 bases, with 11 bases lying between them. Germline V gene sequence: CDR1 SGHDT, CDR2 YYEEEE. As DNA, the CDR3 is TGTGCCAGCAGCTTGGATTTGAGGGGGCAAGAGACCCAGTACTTC. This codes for CASSLDLRGQETQYF.

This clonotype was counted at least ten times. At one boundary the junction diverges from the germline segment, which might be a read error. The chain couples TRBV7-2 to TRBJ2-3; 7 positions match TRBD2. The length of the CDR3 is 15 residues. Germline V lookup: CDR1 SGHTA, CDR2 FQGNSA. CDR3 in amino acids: CASSLNGGSTDTQYF. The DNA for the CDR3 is TGCGCCAGCAGCTTGAATGGCGGGAGTACAGATACGCAGTATTTT.

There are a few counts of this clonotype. The CDR3: CASSYSAVLGQQETQYF. For the CDR3, the DNA is TGTGCCAGCAGTTACTCTGCGGTCCTCGGACAGCAAGAGACCCAGTACTTC. V and J are TRBV27 and TRBJ2-5, with a possible D match to TRBD1 (6 bases). V lost 4 bases and J 2 bases, leaving 20 bases between the germline ends. Per the germline V gene, CDR1 is MNHEY and CDR2 is SMNVEV (reference sequence). This CDR3 has 17 residues.

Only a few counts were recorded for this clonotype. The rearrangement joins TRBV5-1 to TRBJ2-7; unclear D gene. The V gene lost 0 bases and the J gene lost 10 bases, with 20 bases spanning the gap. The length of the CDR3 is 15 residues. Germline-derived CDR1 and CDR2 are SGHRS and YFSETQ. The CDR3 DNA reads TGCGCCAGCAGCTTGGGAGGTAGTAGGCAGGCTCACCAGTACTTC. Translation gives CASSLGGSRQAHQYF.

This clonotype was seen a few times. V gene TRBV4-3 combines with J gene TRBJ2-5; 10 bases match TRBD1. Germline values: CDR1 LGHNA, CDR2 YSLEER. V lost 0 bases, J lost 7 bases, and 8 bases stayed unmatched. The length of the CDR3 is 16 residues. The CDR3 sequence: CASSQDSGTGAGTQYF. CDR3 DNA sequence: TGCGCCAGCAGCCAAGACTCCGGGACAGGGGCAGGGACCCAGTACTTC.

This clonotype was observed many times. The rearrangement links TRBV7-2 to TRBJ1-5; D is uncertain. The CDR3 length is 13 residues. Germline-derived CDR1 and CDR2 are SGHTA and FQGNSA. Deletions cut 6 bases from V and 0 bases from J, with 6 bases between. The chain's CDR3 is CASSFYSNQPQHF. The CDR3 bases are TGTGCCAGCAGTTTTTATAGCAATCAGCCCCAGCATTTT.

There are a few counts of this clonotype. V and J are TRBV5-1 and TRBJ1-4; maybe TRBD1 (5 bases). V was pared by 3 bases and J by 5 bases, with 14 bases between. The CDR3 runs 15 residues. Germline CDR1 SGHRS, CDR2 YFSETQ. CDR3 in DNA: TGCGCCAGCAGCTCGAATACAGGATTAAATGAAAAACTGTTTTTT. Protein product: CASSSNTGLNEKLFF.

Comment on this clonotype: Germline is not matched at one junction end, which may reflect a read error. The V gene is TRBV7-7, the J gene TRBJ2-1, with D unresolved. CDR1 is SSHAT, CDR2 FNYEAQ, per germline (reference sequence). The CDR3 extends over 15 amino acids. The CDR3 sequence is CASSPDPNHYNEQFF. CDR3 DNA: TGTGCTAGCAGCCCTGACCCCAATCACTACAATGAGCAGTTCTTC.

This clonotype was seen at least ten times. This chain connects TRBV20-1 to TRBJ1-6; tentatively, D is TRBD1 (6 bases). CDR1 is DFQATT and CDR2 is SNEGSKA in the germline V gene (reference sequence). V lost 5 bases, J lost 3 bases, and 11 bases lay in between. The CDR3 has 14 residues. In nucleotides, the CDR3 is TGCAGTGCTTTTACAGGGAGCTATAATTCACCCCTCCACTTT. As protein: CSAFTGSYNSPLHF.

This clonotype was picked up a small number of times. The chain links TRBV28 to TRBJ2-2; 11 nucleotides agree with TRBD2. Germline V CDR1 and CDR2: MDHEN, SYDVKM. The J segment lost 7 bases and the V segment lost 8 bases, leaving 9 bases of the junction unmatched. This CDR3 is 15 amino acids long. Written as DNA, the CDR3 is TGTGCCAGCCGGTTAGCGGGAGGGCCGGTCGGGGAGCTGTTTTTT. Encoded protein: CASRLAGGPVGELFF.

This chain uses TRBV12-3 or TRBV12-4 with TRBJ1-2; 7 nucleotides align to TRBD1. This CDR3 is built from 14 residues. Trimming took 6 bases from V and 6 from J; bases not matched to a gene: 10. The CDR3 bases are TGTGCCAGCAGCTCCGGGACAGTGACACATGGCTACACCTTC. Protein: CASSSGTVTHGYTF.

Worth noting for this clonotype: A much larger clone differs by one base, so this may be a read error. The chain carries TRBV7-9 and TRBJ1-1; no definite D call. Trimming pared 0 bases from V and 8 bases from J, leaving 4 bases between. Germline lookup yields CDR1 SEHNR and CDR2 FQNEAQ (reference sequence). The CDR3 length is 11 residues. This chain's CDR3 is CASSLALEAFF. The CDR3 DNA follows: TGTGCCAGCAGCTTAGCCCTGGAAGCTTTCTTT.